This entry lists 9 T cell receptor beta chains sequenced from one sample in a study of CD8+ T cells in alopecia areata. cDNA serving as the sequencing template came from extracted, reverse transcribed RNA. Only in-frame clones appear in the TCRdb table, and some are missing; sequencing was by immunoSEQ multiplex PCR. The sample holds approximately 150,000 clones, 55% seen once. The sequenced sample was CD4+ T cells sorted from blood. These receptors originate from a human donor in good health.

The chain links TRBV2 to TRBJ1-4, with a possible D match to TRBD1 (6 bases). The CDR3 has 15 residues. Trimming took 5 bases from V and 8 from J, leaving 18 bases between them. Germline values: CDR1 SNHLY, CDR2 FYNNEI. This chain's CDR3 is CASSITGRGLEKLFF. The DNA of the CDR3 is TGTGCCAGCAGTATTACAGGGCGGGGATTGGAAAAACTGTTTTTT. Full variable domain (missing parts from reference TRBV2 and TRBJ1-4): EPEVTQTPSHQVTQMGQEVILRCVPISNHLYFYWYRQILGQKVEFLVSFYNNEISEKSEIFDDQFSVERPDGSNFTLKIRSTKLEDSAMYFCASSITGRGLEKLFFGSGTQLSVL.

This clone has a handful of counts. The chain employs TRBV5-1 and TRBJ1-1; no firm D call. This CDR3 contains 15 residues. The V gene lost 4 bases and the J gene lost 1 base, with 14 bases spanning the gap. Germline CDR1 SGHRS, CDR2 YFSETQ. CDR3 sequence reads: CASSPAGSGNTEAFF. CDR3 nucleotide sequence: TGCGCCAGCAGCCCGGCCGGGTCCGGGAACACTGAAGCTTTCTTT.

V gene TRBV29-1 combines with J gene TRBJ2-5; 7 bases map to TRBD1. The CDR3 covers 14 residues. The trim removed 4 bases at V and 7 bases at J, leaving 12 bases unmatched. The germline CDR1 and CDR2 sequences are SQVTM and ANQGSEA. CDR3 nucleotide sequence: TGCAGCGTTGGGGACAGCCCTCAGGTTGGGACCCAGTACTTC. Its protein product is CSVGDSPQVGTQYF.

This clone was seen more than once but under ten times. This chain links TRBV4-1 with TRBJ1-3; a possible D gene is TRBD1 (5 bases). This CDR3 spans 13 amino acids. Germline CDR1 MGHRA, CDR2 YSYEKL. V was clipped by 5 bases and J by 2 bases, with 7 bases between them. In DNA form, the CDR3 reads TGCGCCAGCAGCTGGGACCCTGGAAACACCATATATTTT. It is translated as CASSWDPGNTIYF.

V gene TRBV2 combines with J gene TRBJ2-7; D not resolved. Germline lookup yields CDR1 SNHLY and CDR2 FYNNEI. The CDR3 consists of 14 residues. Deletions cut 2 bases from V and 4 bases from J, with 12 bases between. DNA for the CDR3: TGTGCCAGCAGTGAACTCAACCGAAATTACGAGCAGTACTTC. Amino acid sequence: CASSELNRNYEQYF.

J is TRBJ2-7 and V is TRBV18; D remains ambiguous. CDR1 and CDR2 from the germline V gene are KGHSH and LQKENI. Trimming pared 2 bases from V and 0 bases from J, leaving 11 bases between. The CDR3 runs to 15 residues. CDR3 sequence reads: CASSPAAGASYEQYF. The DNA for the CDR3 is TGTGCCAGCTCACCAGCGGCAGGAGCCTCCTACGAGCAGTACTTC.

This clone was recorded once. The chain links TRBV30 to TRBJ2-7; D is possibly TRBD1 (7 bases). The CDR3 is made up of 15 amino acids. Germline CDR1 GTSNPN, CDR2 SVGIG (reference sequence). Here the CDR3 reads CASKGGGTSQYEQYF. The CDR3 DNA reads as TGTGCATCAAAAGGGGGCGGGACGAGCCAGTACGAGCAGTACTTC.

This chain links TRBV30 with TRBJ1-5; 7 bases align to TRBD1. V lost 3 bases to trimming and J lost 7 bases; unmatched junction nucleotides: 6. The CDR3 is 13 amino acids. Germline CDR1 GTSNPN, CDR2 SVGIG (reference sequence). The CDR3 loop reads CAWSPRGIQPQHF. The CDR3 DNA reads as TGTGCCTGGAGCCCCAGGGGGATCCAGCCCCAGCATTTT.

This clone has just a few counts. The chain combines TRBV5-4 with TRBJ1-1; TRBD1 might be the D (5 bases). The length of the CDR3 is 14 residues. The germline V gene encodes CDR1 SGHNT and CDR2 YYREEE (reference sequence). With 4 bases removed from V and 5 bases from J, the gap between germline ends came to 15 bases. The CDR3 DNA reads TGTGCCAGCAGCCAACCCCCCGGGGGGACTGAAGCTTTCTTT. Its translation is CASSQPPGGTEAFF.